This T cell receptor (beta chain) was documented in a study of T cells in Graves' hyperthyroidism and ophthalmopathy. This CDR3 has 16 residues. CDR1 SGDLS and CDR2 YYNGEE come from the germline V gene. Trimming left V 3 bases short and J 3 bases short, with 13 bases between. This clonotype showed up just a few times. Using RNA transcripts as the source, TCR beta CDR3 regions were amplified. The HTBI primer set served for first-round RT-PCR of the TCR CDR3. Each CDR3 protein is one row after TCRdb ran MiXCR on the multiplex PCR reads. The table has roughly 550,000 distinct CDR3 sequences, 15% to 20% seen once; the top ten hold 25% to 30%.

The sequenced material came from blood. The chain has TRBV9 and TRBJ1-6; D may be TRBD1 (6 bases). The origin of this receptor is a young woman with Graves' ophthalmopathy. The CDR3, as DNA: TGTGCCAGCAGCGCGGACAGCCTGTTCTATAATTCACCCCTCCACTTT. Translating gives CASSADSLFYNSPLHF. The whole variable domain, remainder taken from reference TRBV9 and TRBJ1-6, is DSGVTQTPKHLITATGQRVTLRCSPRSGDLSVYWYQQSLDQGLQFLIQYYNGEERAKGNILERFSAQQFPDLHSELNLSSLELGDSALYFCASSADSLFYNSPLHFGNGTRLTVT.